This T cell receptor beta chain was profiled in a study of beta chain features in type 1 diabetes. Study findings and constraints: All four CD4+ subsets from Type 1 diabetes patients carried moderately but significantly shorter TCRB CDR3s. In the patient group, naive, central memory and Treg TCRB repertoires seemed more alike than in the healthy donor group. Patients with type 1 diabetes showed fewer VDJ junction insertions and more deletions.

Of the isolated RNA, all was reverse transcribed, and so the sequenced material was expressed TCRB transcripts. The table came from immunoSEQ multiplex PCR; TCRdb's copy has only in-frame clones and leaves some out. The sample lists 130,000 to 150,000 clones, about 10% occurring once. A sort by CD45RO/CCR7/CD25/CD127/CD95/CD27 yielded CD4+ naive, central memory, regulatory and stem cell-like memory cells. CDR1 is ENHRY, CDR2 SYGVKD, per germline. The ends lost 1 base at V and 2 bases at J; junction bases unmatched: 5. The CDR3 length is 17 residues. This clone has a handful of counts. The antigen remains unidentified.

The TCR sequence derives from a man aged 18 to 29 in good health. This chain connects TRBV10-3 to TRBJ2-5; TRBD2 matches at 12 bases. The specimen sequenced was naive CD4+ T cells from blood. The CDR3 sequence: CAISEYRTSGDQETQYF. The CDR3 DNA follows: TGTGCCATCAGTGAGTATCGGACTAGCGGGGATCAAGAGACCCAGTACTTC.